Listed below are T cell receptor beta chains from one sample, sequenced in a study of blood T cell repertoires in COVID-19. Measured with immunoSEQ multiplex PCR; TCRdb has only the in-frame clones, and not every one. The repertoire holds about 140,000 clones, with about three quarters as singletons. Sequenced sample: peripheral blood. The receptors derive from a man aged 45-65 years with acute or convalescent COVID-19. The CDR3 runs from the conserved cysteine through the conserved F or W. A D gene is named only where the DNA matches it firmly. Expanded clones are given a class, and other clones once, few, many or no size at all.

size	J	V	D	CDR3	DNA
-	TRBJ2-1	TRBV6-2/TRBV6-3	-	CASSYSTRNNEQFF	TGTGCCAGCAGTTACTCGACCAGGAACAATGAGCAGTTCTTC
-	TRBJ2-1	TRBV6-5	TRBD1	CASSPGQGYNEQFF	TGTGCCAGCAGTCCGGGACAGGGCTACAATGAGCAGTTCTTC
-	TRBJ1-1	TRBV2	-	CAIQITNTEAFF	TGTGCCATCCAGATTACGAACACTGAAGCTTTCTTT
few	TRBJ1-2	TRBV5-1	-	CASSLEIGVGGYTF	TGCGCCAGCAGCTTGGAAATCGGGGTAGGTGGCTACACCTTC
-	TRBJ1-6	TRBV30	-	CASRVNYNSPLHF	TGTGCCTCCAGGGTTAACTATAATTCACCCCTCCACTTT
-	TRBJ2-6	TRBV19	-	CASSSRGGSGANVLTF	TGTGCCAGTAGTTCAAGGGGGGGCTCTGGGGCCAACGTCCTGACTTTC
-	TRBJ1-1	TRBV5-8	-	CASTLTQGSTEAFF	TGTGCCAGCACCCTAACCCAGGGGAGCACTGAAGCTTTCTTT
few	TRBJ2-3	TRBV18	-	CASSPPRGTFSTDTQYF	TGTGCCAGCTCACCCCCGCGGGGAACCTTTAGCACAGATACGCAGTATTTT
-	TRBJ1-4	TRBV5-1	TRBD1	CASSLGGQAEEKLFF	TGCGCCAGCAGCTTGGGGGGACAGGCTGAGGAAAAACTGTTTTTT
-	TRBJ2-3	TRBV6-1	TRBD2	CASSERTSGETDTQYF	TGTGCCAGCAGTGAAAGGACTAGCGGGGAAACAGATACGCAGTATTTT
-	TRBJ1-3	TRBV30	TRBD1	CAWKTGGNTIYF	TGTGCCTGGAAGACAGGGGGAAACACCATATATTTT
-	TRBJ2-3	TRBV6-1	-	CASSEALRGDTQYF	TGTGCCAGCAGTGAAGCGCTTCGGGGGGATACGCAGTATTTT
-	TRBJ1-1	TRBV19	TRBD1	CASSMRAGGFAEAFF	TGTGCCAGTAGTATGCGGGCAGGGGGCTTCGCTGAAGCTTTCTTT
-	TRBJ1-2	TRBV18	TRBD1	CASSPPTGLLYGYTF	TGTGCCAGCTCACCTCCGACAGGGCTCCTCTATGGCTACACCTTC
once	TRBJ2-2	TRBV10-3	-	CAISESTVNTGELFF	TGTGCCATCAGTGAGTCGACTGTTAACACCGGGGAGCTGTTTTTT
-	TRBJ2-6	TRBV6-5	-	CASSPGTPGANVLTF	TGTGCCAGCAGTCCGGGGACTCCTGGGGCCAACGTCCTGACTTTC
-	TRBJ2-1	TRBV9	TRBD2	CASSVRSGAYNEQFF	TGTGCCAGCAGCGTTAGAAGCGGGGCCTACAATGAGCAGTTCTTC
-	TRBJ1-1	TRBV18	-	CASSASWDRDSVEAFF	TGTGCCAGCTCGGCCTCCTGGGACCGGGACTCGGTTGAAGCTTTCTTT
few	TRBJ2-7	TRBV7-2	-	CASSLGGGDEQYF	TGTGCCAGCAGCTTAGGGGGCGGCGACGAGCAGTACTTC
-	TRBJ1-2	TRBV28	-	CASSFSTTGGLNYGYTF	TGTGCCAGCAGTTTCTCAACGACAGGCGGTCTTAACTATGGCTACACCTTC
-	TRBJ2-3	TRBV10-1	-	CASSPSRATDTQYF	TGCGCCAGCAGTCCTTCGAGGGCCACAGATACGCAGTATTTT
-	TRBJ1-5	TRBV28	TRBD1	CASSLLGQGAGNQPQHF	TGTGCCAGCAGCCTTCTGGGACAGGGGGCCGGCAATCAGCCCCAGCATTTT
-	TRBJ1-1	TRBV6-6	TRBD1	CASSPDREQTEAFF	TGTGCCAGCAGCCCCGACAGGGAACAGACTGAAGCTTTCTTT
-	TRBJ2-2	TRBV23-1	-	CASKRTASNTGELFF	TGCGCCAGCAAGAGGACAGCCTCGAACACCGGGGAGCTGTTTTTT
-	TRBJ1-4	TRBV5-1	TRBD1	CASSSGTGEEEKLFF	TGCGCCAGCAGCTCCGGGACAGGGGAGGAGGAAAAACTGTTTTTT
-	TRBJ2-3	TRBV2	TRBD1	CASTDRGTDTQYF	TGTGCCAGCACGGACAGGGGCACAGATACGCAGTATTTT
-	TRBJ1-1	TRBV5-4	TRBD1	CASSLTGVATEAFF	TGTGCCAGCAGCTTGACAGGGGTAGCCACTGAAGCTTTCTTT
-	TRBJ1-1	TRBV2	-	CASSRLMNTEAFF	TGTGCCAGCAGCCGACTTATGAACACTGAAGCTTTCTTT
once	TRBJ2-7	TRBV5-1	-	CASSLEEGAAYEQYF	TGCGCCAGCAGCTTGGAGGAGGGGGCGGCCTACGAGCAGTACTTC
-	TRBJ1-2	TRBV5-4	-	CASSLAQGSEGYTF	TGTGCCAGCAGCCTCGCACAGGGTTCTGAGGGCTACACCTTC
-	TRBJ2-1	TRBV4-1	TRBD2	CASSQDYSGTYNEQFF	TGCGCCAGCAGCCAAGATTACAGCGGGACCTACAATGAGCAGTTCTTC
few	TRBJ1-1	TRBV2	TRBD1	CASTMTGGGTEAFF	TGTGCCAGCACTATGACAGGGGGGGGCACTGAAGCTTTCTTT
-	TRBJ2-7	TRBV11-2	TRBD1	CASSRPGTGVSQQYF	TGTGCCAGCAGCCGCCCCGGGACAGGGGTTTCCCAGCAGTACTTC
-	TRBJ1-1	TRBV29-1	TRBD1	CSVTGTGQAFF	TGCAGCGTTACCGGGACAGGGCAAGCTTTCTTT
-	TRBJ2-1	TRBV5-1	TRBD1	CASTTQGALNEQFF	TGCGCCAGCACGACACAGGGGGCGTTGAATGAGCAGTTCTTC
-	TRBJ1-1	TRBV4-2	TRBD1	CASSQLGQGPDTEAFF	TGTGCCAGCAGCCAACTTGGACAGGGTCCGGACACTGAAGCTTTCTTT
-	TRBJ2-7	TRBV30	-	CAWSVRELGHEQYF	TGTGCCTGGAGTGTACGAGAGTTGGGGCACGAGCAGTACTTC
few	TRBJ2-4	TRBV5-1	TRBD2	CASSAGGASAKNIQYF	TGCGCCAGCAGCGCGGGGGGGGCGTCAGCCAAAAACATTCAGTACTTC
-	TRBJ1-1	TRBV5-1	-	CASSLYSTMNTEAFF	TGCGCCAGCAGCTTGTATTCCACTATGAACACTGAAGCTTTCTTT
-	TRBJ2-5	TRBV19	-	CASRDIRKETQYF	TGTGCCAGTAGGGACATCCGAAAGGAGACCCAGTACTTC
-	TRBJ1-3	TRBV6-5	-	CASSNGGGTGNTIYF	TGTGCCAGCAGCAACGGGGGGGGTACGGGAAACACCATATATTTT
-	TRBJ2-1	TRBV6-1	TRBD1	CASSELQGASYNEQFF	TGTGCCAGCAGTGAATTACAGGGGGCTTCGTACAATGAGCAGTTCTTC
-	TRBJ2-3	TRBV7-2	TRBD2	CASRGTSHTDTQYF	TGTGCCAGCAGAGGGACTAGTCACACAGATACGCAGTATTTT
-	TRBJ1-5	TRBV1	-	CTSSQDEIGSVGNQPQHF	TGCACCAGCAGCCAAGATGAAATCGGCAGCGTGGGCAATCAGCCCCAGCATTTT
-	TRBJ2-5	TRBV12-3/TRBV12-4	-	CASSHSGAETQYF	TGTGCCAGCAGTCACAGTGGTGCCGAGACCCAGTACTTC
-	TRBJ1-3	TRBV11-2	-	CASSLLQFASSGNTIYF	TGTGCCAGCAGTCTACTCCAATTCGCAAGCTCTGGAAACACCATATATTTT
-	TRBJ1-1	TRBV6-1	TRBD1	CASSEGAGGFATEAFF	TGTGCCAGCAGTGAAGGGGCAGGGGGCTTCGCCACTGAAGCTTTCTTT
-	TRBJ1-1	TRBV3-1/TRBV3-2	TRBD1	CASSPLGQDEAFF	TGTGCCAGCAGCCCCTTAGGACAGGATGAAGCTTTCTTT
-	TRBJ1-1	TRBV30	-	CAWSVRGAEAFF	TGTGCCTGGAGCGTCAGGGGCGCTGAAGCTTTCTTT
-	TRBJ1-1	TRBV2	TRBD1	CASSPRTGDEAFF	TGTGCCAGCAGTCCAAGGACAGGGGATGAAGCTTTCTTT
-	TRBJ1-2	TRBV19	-	CASSIPRTAPLDGYTF	TGTGCCAGTAGTATACCAAGGACAGCCCCGTTGGATGGCTACACCTTC
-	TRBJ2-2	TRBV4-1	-	CASSQVRLVRAGELFF	TGCGCCAGCAGCCAAGTTCGCCTAGTTCGCGCCGGGGAGCTGTTTTTT
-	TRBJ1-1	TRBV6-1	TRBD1	CASSEGQVRLNTEAFF	TGTGCCAGCAGCGAAGGACAGGTACGGCTGAACACTGAAGCTTTCTTT
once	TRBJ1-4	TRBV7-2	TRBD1	CASSGRQGEKLFF	TGTGCCAGCAGCGGCAGACAGGGGGAAAAACTGTTTTTT
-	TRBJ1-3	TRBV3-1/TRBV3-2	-	CASSFIGGSGNTIYF	TGTGCCAGCAGCTTTATCGGGGGCTCTGGAAACACCATATATTTT
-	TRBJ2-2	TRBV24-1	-	CATQPWGTNTGELFF	TGTGCCACTCAGCCGTGGGGCACTAACACCGGGGAGCTGTTTTTT
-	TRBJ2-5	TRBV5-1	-	CASSPTVGETQYF	TGCGCCAGCAGCCCGACAGTAGGTGAGACCCAGTACTTC
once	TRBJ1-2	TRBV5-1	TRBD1	CASSLQTGTYGYTF	TGCGCCAGCAGCTTGCAGACAGGGACCTATGGCTACACCTTC
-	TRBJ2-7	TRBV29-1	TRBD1	CSVEEWPGGMGEQYF	TGCAGCGTTGAAGAATGGCCAGGGGGCATGGGTGAGCAGTACTTC
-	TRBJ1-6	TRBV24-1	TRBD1	CASQDRVSSPLHF	TGTGCCTCCCAAGACAGGGTTAGTTCACCCCTCCACTTT